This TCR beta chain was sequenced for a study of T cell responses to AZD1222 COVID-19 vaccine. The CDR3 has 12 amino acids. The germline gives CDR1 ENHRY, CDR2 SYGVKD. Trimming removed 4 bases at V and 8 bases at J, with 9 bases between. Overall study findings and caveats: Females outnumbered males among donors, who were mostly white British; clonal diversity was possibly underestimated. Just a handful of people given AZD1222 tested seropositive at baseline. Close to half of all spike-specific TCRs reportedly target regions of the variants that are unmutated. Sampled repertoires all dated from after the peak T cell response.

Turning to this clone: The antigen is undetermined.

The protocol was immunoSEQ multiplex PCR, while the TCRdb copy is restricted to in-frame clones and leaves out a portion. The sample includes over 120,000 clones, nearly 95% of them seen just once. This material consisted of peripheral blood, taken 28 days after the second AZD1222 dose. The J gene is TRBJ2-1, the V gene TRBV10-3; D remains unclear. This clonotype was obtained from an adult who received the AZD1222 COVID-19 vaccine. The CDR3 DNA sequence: TGTGCCATCAGTGCACGGGTTGATGAGCAGTTCTTC. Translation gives CAISARVDEQFF.